A selection of T cell receptor beta chains follows, all from one sample in a study of monozygotic twins with inflammatory bowel disease. TCRdb processed the 5' RACE reads again and assigns one entry to each CDR3 protein, with no DNA. In all, the sample yields 150,000 to 200,000 distinct CDR3 sequences. The specimen was blood. The source is a human donor with ulcerative colitis or Crohn's disease, or a healthy co-twin of an affected twin (not recorded which). Both conserved end residues are part of each CDR3. Each record gives: V gene, J gene, CDR3 protein.

TRBV7-6	TRBJ2-3	CASSLWGAGDYLVSTDTQYF
TRBV5-6	TRBJ2-3	CASSLAGLNTQYF
TRBV5-1	TRBJ2-7	CASSLHPGQGAEEQYF
TRBV11-2	TRBJ1-2	CASSLGAGEDFGYTF
TRBV12-3/TRBV12-4	TRBJ2-2	CASRVTGAPNTGELFF
TRBV7-6	TRBJ1-1	CASSLEQNTEAFF
TRBV3-1	TRBJ1-5	CASSQDINQPQHF
TRBV5-5	TRBJ2-5	CASSFPETAYQETQYF
TRBV7-2	TRBJ2-7	CASSLGTGGTSSYEQYF
TRBV11-2	TRBJ2-1	CASSLNGEGLAYNEQFF
TRBV5-6	TRBJ1-1	CASSGEDRPNTEAFF
TRBV6-5	TRBJ2-7	CASSYSRDSYEQYF
TRBV18	TRBJ2-1	CASSPTRGNEQFF
TRBV28	TRBJ1-5	CASRFDRSNQPQHF
TRBV7-2	TRBJ2-3	CASSEKTDTQYF
TRBV5-6	TRBJ2-7	CASSSRNEDYYEQYF
TRBV20-1	TRBJ2-3	CSARTPSGRAADTQYF
TRBV21-1	TRBJ1-5	CASSRLPGGVSNQPQHF
TRBV7-2	TRBJ1-4	CATRGLATNEKLFF
TRBV4-1	TRBJ1-2	CASSQDPGGYGYTF
TRBV7-2	TRBJ2-7	CATSLTHSYEQYF
TRBV20-1	TRBJ1-5	CSAPRLGGRFQPQHF
TRBV9	TRBJ2-7	CASSLPKIYVGTASREQYF
TRBV7-9	TRBJ1-3	CASSLGARGLTGNTIYF
TRBV7-2	TRBJ2-1	CASSSGGSYNEQFF
TRBV28	TRBJ2-2	CASSFLGRVVAGELFF
TRBV28	TRBJ2-7	CASSPLGQGLYEQYF
TRBV4-3	TRBJ2-2	CASSQGPSGRSGELFF
TRBV30	TRBJ2-1	CAWSVPGPPPHEQFF
TRBV25-1	TRBJ1-5	CASSESGYQPQHF
TRBV5-1	TRBJ2-5	CASSDGQQETQYF
TRBV5-5	TRBJ2-7	CASTLRAGGHEQYF
TRBV7-2	TRBJ1-1	CASSLETGGLNTEAFF
TRBV3-1	TRBJ2-2	CASSQGVNTGELFF
TRBV5-1	TRBJ1-4	CASSLGTSSEKLFF
TRBV20-1	TRBJ2-5	CSAPRAGLQETQYF
TRBV5-1	TRBJ2-5	CASSSVMETQYF
TRBV29-1	TRBJ2-2	CSARQGAMAGELFF
TRBV7-7	TRBJ2-1	CASSSGTAQRRQFF
TRBV10-3	TRBJ1-5	CAISASTASNQPQHF
TRBV4-3	TRBJ2-5	CASSHDSQETQYF
TRBV19	TRBJ2-1	CASIPGGQGDYNEQFF
TRBV28	TRBJ2-5	CASSSSREAVQETQYF
TRBV5-1	TRBJ2-7	CASSRSGGSSYEQYF
TRBV6-6	TRBJ1-1	CASSYPALNTEAFF
TRBV11-2	TRBJ2-1	CASSLVIGRGWHNEQFF
TRBV6-1	TRBJ1-3	CASRLTDRGNTIYF
TRBV20-1	TRBJ2-5	CSARWATGQRETQYF
TRBV28	TRBJ2-7	CASSLQSGEPRYEQYF
TRBV7-2	TRBJ1-1	CASSDRARHTEAFF
TRBV20-1	TRBJ2-7	CSARNIGGEYEQYF
TRBV11-2	TRBJ2-1	CASSFSGDGGVGEQFF
TRBV7-2	TRBJ2-5	CASSLWVGRRNQETQYF
TRBV9	TRBJ2-2	CASSVELLAGANTGELFF
TRBV7-9	TRBJ1-2	CASSFQVEAYGYTF
TRBV18	TRBJ2-2	CATSQQEVSELFF